This TCR beta chain was recovered during a study of blood T cell repertoires in COVID-19. Produced via immunoSEQ multiplex PCR; TCRdb's table is partial and in-frame only. The sample yields about 150,000 clones, approximately 91% seen once. Germline V gives CDR1 LNHDA, CDR2 SQIVND (reference sequence). The CDR3 loop spans 15 amino acids. Trimming at V came to 1 base and at J to 8 bases, leaving 9 bases not matched to a gene. Sequencing used peripheral blood. The chain uses TRBV19 and TRBJ2-3, with TRBD2 matching over 7 bases. The sequence came from an older woman with acute or convalescent COVID-19. The CDR3 DNA follows: TGTGCCAGTAGTATAGCCCTGGGAGGGAGAATTACGCAGTATTTT. Amino acids: CASSIALGGRITQYF.